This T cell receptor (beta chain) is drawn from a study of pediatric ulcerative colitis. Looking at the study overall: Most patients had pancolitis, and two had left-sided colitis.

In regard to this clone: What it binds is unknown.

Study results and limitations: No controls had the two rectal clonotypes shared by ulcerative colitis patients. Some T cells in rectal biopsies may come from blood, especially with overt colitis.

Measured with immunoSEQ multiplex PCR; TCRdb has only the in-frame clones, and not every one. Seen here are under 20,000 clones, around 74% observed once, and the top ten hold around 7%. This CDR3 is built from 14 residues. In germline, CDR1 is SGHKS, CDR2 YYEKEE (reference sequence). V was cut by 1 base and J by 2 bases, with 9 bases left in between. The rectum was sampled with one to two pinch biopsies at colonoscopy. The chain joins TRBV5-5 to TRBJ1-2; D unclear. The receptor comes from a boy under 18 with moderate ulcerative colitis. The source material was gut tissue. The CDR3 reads CASSLRENNYGYTF. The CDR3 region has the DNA TGTGCCAGCAGCTTGCGAGAGAACAACTATGGCTACACCTTC.